This paragraph covers one T cell receptor beta chain sequence. Its antigen is not known. The source of the sample is a study of shared clonotypes between healthy human individuals. Overall study: Donors consisted of a couple of women and three men between 18 and 49. Per donor, three plates held CD4 naive cells, three held CD4 memory, two held CD8 naive and one held CD8 memory.

Overall study findings and caveats: Naive subsets, compared against memory subsets, generally had larger estimated richness values.

V was cut by 3 bases and J by 3 bases, with 11 bases left in between. Germline CDR1 is MNHEY and CDR2 is SMNVEV (reference sequence). This CDR3 has 14 residues. The data were produced by immunoSEQ multiplex PCR, yet TCRdb's version contains in-frame clones alone and is incomplete. In the table there are nearly 2 million clones, about 95% of which are singletons. It was CD45RO-negative cells, positively selected for CCR7, that made up naive CD8 cells, with terminally differentiated effector memory CD45RA+ cells excluded. Donors comprised healthy HIV-negative adults lacking recent acute infections or vaccinations.

Sequencing was carried out using naive CD8+ T cells sorted from blood. V gene TRBV27 combines with J gene TRBJ2-5; weak D call: TRBD1 (5 bases). The TCR originated in a man younger than 30 in good health. The CDR3 DNA follows: TGTGCCAGCAGTTTTCGTGACAGTAAAGAGACCCAGTACTTC. Protein sequence: CASSFRDSKETQYF.